This record concerns one T cell receptor (beta chain) sequence. Its antigen is undetermined. Time point specified: week 47, end of study. In every dose of vaccine, 300 ug of mutant IDH1 20-mer peptide was given alongside topical imiquimod. New WHO grade 3 or 4 astrocytomas that were IDH1-mutant and ATRX-lost occurred in the donors. The data originate from a study of a mutant IDH1 vaccine in newly diagnosed glioma. Study summary: The treated population exhibited a male proportion of around 62%, a female proportion of about 38%, and a mean age of approximately 41 years.

Some clones are missing from TCRdb's copy, which holds only in-frame ones; the method was immunoSEQ multiplex PCR. The sample records under 45,000 clones, less than 85% being singletons. This CDR3 is built from 13 residues. V lost 1 base to trimming and J lost 7 bases; unmatched junction nucleotides: 3. Germline CDR1 is SGHTS and CDR2 is YDEGEE. This receptor was identified in a man aged 18-30 years with glioma. Some clones in this sample may be carry-over from other donors' samples. Sample: PBMCs, taken from a glioma patient whose treatment included an IDH1 peptide vaccine. The V and J genes are TRBV5-8 and TRBJ1-2, with 8 bases that match TRBD1. CDR3 DNA sequence: TGTGCCAGCAGCTTGCAGGGGGCTCGTGGCTACACCTTC. Translation: CASSLQGARGYTF. The full variable domain, rest sourced from reference TRBV5-8 and TRBJ1-2, is EAGVTQSPTHLIKTRGQQATLRCSPISGHTSVYWYQQALGLGLQFLLWYDEGEERNRGNFPPRFSGRQFPNYSSELNVNALELEDSALYLCASSLQGARGYTFGSGTRLTVV.